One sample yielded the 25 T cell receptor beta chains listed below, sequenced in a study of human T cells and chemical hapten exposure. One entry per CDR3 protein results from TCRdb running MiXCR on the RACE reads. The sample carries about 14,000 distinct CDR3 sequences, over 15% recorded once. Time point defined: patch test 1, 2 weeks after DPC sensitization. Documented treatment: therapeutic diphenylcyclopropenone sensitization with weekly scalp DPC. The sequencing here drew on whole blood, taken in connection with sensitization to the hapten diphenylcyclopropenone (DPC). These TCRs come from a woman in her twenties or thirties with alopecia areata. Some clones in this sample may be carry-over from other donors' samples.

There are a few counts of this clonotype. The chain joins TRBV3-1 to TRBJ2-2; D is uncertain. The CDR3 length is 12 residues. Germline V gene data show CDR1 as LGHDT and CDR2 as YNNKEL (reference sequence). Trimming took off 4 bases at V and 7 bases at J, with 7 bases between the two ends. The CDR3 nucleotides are TGTGCCAGCAGCCCCTACTACGGGGAGCTGTTTTTT. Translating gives CASSPYYGELFF.

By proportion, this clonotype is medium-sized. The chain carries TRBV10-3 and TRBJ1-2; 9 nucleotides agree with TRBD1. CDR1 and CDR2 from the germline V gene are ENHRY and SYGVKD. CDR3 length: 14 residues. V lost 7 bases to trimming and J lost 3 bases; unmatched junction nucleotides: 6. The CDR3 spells CAINSGTGYYGYTF. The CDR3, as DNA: TGTGCCATCAACTCCGGGACAGGGTACTATGGCTACACCTTC.

CDR3 protein: CAVRPGDFNQPQHF. In nucleotides, the CDR3 is TGTGCCGTACGGCCGGGGGACTTCAATCAGCCCCAGCATTTT. The J gene is TRBJ1-5, the V gene TRBV10-3, with D maybe TRBD1 (5 bases). V lost 11 bases and J lost 3, with 17 bases in between. Germline V gives CDR1 ENHRY, CDR2 SYGVKD. The CDR3 loop spans 14 amino acids.

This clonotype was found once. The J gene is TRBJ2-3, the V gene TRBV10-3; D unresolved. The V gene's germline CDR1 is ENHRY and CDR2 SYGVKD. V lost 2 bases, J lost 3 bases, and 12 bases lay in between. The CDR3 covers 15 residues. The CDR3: CAISEADPRTDTQYF. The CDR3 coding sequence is TGTGCCATCAGTGAGGCAGATCCTAGGACAGATACGCAGTATTTT.

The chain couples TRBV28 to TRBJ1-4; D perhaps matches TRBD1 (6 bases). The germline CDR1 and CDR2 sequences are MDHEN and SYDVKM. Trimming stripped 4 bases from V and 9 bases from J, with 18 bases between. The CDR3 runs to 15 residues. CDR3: CASSSQTGFLQKLFF. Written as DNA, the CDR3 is TGTGCCAGCAGTTCACAAACAGGGTTCCTCCAAAAACTGTTTTTT.

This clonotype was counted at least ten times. CDR3 in amino acids: CASSKALREDPYEQYV. The CDR3 DNA follows: TGTGCCAGCAGCAAAGCGCTCCGGGAGGATCCCTACGAGCAGTACGTC. The J gene is TRBJ2-7, the V gene TRBV21-1; the listed D gene, TRBD2, was not tested against the DNA. TRBV21-1 is termed a pseudogene. The CDR3 has 16 amino acids.

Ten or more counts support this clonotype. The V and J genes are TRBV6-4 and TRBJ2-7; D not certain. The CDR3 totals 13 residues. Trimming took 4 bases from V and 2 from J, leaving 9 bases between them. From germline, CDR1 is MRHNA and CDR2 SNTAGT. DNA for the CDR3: TGTGCCAGCAGTGCGGGCAGACCCTACGAGCAGTACGTC. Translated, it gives CASSAGRPYEQYV.

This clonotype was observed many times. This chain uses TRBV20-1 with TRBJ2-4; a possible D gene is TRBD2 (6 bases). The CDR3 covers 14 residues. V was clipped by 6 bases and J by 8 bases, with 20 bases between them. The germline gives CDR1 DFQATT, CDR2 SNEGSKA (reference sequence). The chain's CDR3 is CSAVGTLAGDIQYF. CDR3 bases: TGCAGTGCCGTAGGGACTCTGGCCGGGGACATTCAGTACTTC.

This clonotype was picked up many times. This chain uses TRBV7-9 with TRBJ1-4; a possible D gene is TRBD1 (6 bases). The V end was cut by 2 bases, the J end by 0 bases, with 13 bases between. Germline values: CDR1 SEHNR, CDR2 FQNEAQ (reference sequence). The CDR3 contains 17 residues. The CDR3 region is CASSLLRQAATNEKLFF. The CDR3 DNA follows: TGTGCCAGCAGCTTACTACGACAGGCTGCAACTAATGAAAAACTGTTTTTT.

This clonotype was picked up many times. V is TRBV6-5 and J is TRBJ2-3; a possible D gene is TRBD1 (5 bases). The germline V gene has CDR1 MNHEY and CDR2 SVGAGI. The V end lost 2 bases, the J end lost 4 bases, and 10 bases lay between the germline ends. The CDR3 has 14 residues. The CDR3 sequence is CASSYQGVPDTQYF. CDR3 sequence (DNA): TGTGCCAGCAGTTACCAAGGGGTTCCAGATACGCAGTATTTT.

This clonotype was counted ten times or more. As DNA, the CDR3 is TGCAGTGCCCTGGACTATCTCGACAATGAGCAGTTCTTC. Translated, it gives CSALDYLDNEQFF. The rearrangement links TRBV20-1 to TRBJ2-1; tentatively, D is TRBD2 (6 bases). Germline V gives CDR1 DFQATT, CDR2 SNEGSKA (reference sequence). CDR3 size: 13 residues. Trimming removed 6 bases at V and 5 bases at J, with 14 bases between.

In DNA form, the CDR3 reads TGTGCCAGCAGTTACTCGATGGCAGAACGTGGCTACACCTTC. The encoded protein is CASSYSMAERGYTF. The chain has TRBV6-2 or TRBV6-3 and TRBJ1-2; the D is unclear. Germline values: CDR1 MNHEY, CDR2 SVGEGT. CDR3 size: 14 residues. V lost 0 bases and J 7 bases, leaving 12 bases between the germline ends.

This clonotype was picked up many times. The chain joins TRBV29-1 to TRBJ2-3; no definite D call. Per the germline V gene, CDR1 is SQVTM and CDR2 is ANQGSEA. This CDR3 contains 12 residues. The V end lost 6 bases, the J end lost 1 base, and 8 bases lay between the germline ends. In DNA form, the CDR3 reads TGCAGCGTGTGGGTTGGCACAGATACGCAGTATTTT. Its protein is CSVWVGTDTQYF.

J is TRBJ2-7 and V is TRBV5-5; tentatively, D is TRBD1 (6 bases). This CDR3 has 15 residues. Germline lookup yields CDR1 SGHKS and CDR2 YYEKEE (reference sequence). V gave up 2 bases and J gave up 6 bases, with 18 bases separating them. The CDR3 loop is CASSFLPGEVGEQYF. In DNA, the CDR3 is TGTGCCAGCAGCTTCCTGCCAGGGGAAGTTGGCGAGCAGTACTTC.

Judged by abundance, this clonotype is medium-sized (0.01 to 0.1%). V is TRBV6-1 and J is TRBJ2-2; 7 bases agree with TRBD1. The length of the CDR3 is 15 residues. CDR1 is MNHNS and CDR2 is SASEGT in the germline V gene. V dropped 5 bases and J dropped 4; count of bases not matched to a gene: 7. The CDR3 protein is CASSLQGDLTGELFF. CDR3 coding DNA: TGTGCCAGCAGTCTTCAGGGGGATCTCACCGGGGAGCTGTTTTTT.

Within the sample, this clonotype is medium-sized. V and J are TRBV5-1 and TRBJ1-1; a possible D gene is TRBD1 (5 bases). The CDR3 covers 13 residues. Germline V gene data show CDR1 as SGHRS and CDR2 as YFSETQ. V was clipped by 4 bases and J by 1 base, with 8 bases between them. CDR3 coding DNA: TGCGCCAGCAGCGTGACAGCGAACACTGAAGCTTTCTTT. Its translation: CASSVTANTEAFF.

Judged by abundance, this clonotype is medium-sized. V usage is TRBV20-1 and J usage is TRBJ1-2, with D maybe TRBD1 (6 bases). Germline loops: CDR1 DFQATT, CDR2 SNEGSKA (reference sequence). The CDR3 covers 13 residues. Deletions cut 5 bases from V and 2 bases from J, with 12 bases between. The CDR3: CSAETQGNYGYTF. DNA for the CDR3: TGCAGTGCTGAAACACAGGGAAACTATGGCTACACCTTC.

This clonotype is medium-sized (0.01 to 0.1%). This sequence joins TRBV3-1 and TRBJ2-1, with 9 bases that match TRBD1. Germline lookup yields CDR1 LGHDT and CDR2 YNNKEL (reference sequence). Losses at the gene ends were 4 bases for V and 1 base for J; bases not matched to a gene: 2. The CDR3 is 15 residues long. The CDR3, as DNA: TGTGCCAGCAGCCGGGGGACAGGGTCCTACAATGAGCAGTTCTTC. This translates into CASSRGTGSYNEQFF.

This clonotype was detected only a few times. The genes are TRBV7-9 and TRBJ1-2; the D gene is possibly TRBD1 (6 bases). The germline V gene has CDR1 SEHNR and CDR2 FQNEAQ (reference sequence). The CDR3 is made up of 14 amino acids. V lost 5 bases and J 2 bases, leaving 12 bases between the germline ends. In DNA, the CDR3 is TGTGCCAGCAGCCCGACAGGAGGAAACTATGGCTACACCTTC. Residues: CASSPTGGNYGYTF.

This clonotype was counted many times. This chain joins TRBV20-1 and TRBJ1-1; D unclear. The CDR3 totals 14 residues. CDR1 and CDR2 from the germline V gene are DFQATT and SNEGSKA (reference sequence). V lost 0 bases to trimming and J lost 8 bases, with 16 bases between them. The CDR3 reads CSARDAGRVGEAFF. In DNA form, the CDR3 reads TGCAGTGCTAGAGATGCCGGGAGGGTTGGAGAAGCTTTCTTT.

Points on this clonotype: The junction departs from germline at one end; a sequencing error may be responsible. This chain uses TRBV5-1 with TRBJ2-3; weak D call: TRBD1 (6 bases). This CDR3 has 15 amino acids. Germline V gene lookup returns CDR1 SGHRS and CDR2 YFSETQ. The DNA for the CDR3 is TGCGCCAGCAGTTTGGCCCAGGGGCTCACAGATACGCAGTATTTT. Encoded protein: CASSLAQGLTDTQYF.

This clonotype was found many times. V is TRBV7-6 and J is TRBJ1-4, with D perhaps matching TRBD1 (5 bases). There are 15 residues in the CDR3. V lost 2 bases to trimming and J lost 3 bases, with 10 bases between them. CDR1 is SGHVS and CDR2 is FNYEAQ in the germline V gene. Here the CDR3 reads CASSLSRGANEKLFF. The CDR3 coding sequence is TGTGCCAGCAGCTTATCCCGGGGGGCTAATGAAAAACTGTTTTTT.

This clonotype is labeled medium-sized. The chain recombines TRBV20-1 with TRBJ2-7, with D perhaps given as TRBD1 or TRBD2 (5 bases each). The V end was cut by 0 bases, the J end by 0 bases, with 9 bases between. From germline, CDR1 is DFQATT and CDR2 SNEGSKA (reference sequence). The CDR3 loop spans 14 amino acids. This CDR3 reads CSARDPGTSYEQYF. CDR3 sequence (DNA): TGCAGTGCTAGAGATCCAGGGACCTCCTACGAGCAGTACTTC.

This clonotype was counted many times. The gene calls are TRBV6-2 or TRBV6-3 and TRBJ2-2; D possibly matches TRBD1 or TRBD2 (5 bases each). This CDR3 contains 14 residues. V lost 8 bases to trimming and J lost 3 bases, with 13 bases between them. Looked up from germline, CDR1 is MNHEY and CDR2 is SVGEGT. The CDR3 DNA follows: TGTGCCAGCCAACGGGGCACTTACACCGGGGAGCTGTTTTTT. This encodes CASQRGTYTGELFF.

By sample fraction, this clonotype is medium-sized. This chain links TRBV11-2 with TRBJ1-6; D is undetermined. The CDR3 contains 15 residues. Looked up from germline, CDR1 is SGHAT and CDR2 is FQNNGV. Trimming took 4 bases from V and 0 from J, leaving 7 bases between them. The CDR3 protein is CASSSASSYNSPLHF. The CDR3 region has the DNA TGTGCCAGCAGCTCCGCGAGCTCCTATAATTCACCCCTCCACTTT.